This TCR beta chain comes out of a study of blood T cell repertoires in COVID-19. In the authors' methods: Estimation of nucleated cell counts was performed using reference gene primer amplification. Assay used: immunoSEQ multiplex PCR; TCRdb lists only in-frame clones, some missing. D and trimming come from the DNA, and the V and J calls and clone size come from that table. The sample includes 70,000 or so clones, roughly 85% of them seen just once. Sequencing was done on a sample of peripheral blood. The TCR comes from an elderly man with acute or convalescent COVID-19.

The CDR3 sequence: CASRSLAGVDFYEQYF. CDR3 DNA: TGCGCCAGCAGGAGCTTAGCGGGAGTCGATTTTTACGAGCAGTACTTC. The J gene is TRBJ2-7, the V gene TRBV10-2; TRBD2 aligns across 9 bases. The CDR3 extends over 16 amino acids. With V trimmed by 6 bases and J by 4 bases, 13 bases remained unmatched. Germline values: CDR1 WSHSY, CDR2 SAAADI.